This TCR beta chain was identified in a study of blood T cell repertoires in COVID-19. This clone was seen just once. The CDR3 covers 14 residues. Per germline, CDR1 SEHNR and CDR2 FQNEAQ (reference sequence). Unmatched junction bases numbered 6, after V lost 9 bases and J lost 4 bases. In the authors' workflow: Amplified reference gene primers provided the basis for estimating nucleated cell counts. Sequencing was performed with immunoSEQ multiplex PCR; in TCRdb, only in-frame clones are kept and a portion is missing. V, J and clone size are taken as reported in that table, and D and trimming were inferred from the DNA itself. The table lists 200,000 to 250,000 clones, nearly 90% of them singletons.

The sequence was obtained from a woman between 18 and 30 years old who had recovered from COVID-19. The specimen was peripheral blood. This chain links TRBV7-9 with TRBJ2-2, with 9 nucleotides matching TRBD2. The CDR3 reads CAREGTSRTGELFF. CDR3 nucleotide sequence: TGTGCCAGAGAGGGGACTAGCCGCACCGGGGAGCTGTTTTTT.